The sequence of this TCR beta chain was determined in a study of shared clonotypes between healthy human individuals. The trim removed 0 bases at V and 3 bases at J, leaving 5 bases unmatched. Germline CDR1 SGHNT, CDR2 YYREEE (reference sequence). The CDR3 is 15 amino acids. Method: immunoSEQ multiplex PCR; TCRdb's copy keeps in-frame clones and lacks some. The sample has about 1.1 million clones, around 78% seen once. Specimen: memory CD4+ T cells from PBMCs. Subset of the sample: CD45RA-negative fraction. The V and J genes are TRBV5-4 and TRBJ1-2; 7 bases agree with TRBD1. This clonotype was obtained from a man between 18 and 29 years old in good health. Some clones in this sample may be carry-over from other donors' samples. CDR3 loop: CASSLEGGPHYGYTF. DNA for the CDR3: TGTGCCAGCAGCTTGGAAGGGGGCCCACACTATGGCTACACCTTC.